One T cell receptor (beta chain) is described in this entry. Germline V gene data show CDR1 as GTSNPN and CDR2 as SVGIG (reference sequence). The CDR3 consists of 14 residues. The J segment lost 1 base and the V segment lost 4 bases, leaving 4 bases of the junction unmatched. With a J-beta primer mix and a sample-barcoded 5' primer, a second PCR ran roughly 7 to 11 cycles. TCRdb re-analysed the 5' RACE reads in MiXCR, keeping a single row per CDR3 protein. The data hold 590,000 or so distinct CDR3 sequences, with less than 35% observed a single time. The data were obtained in a study of blood T cells in healthy people across ages.

Sequenced input: blood. The rearrangement links TRBV30 to TRBJ1-2; 9 bases are a match to TRBD1. This sequence was found in a woman older than 75 in good health. The DNA for the CDR3 is TGTGCCTGGACCGGACAGGGGCGTAACTATGGCTACACCTTC. Protein: CAWTGQGRNYGYTF.